Listed below are T cell receptor beta chains from one sample, sequenced in a study of blood T cell repertoires in COVID-19. Sequencing used immunoSEQ multiplex PCR; TCRdb keeps in-frame clones, though not all of them. Here the sample spans some 150,000 clones, 81% being singletons. The source material was peripheral blood. The receptor source for this set is a woman in her sixties with active or convalescent COVID-19. Each CDR3 is given without its conserved first and last residue. Each record gives: V gene, J gene, CDR3 protein.

V: TRBV5-1; J: TRBJ2-1; CDR3: ASSPEGVGEQF
V: TRBV27; J: TRBJ2-7; CDR3: ASSSPGLATEQY
V: TRBV3-1/TRBV3-2; J: TRBJ2-7; CDR3: ASSQAGPEQY
V: TRBV30; J: TRBJ2-7; CDR3: AWSDPRTSGSRYEQY
V: TRBV28; J: TRBJ2-3; CDR3: ASSFPGVAGDLDTQY
V: TRBV5-1; J: TRBJ2-1; CDR3: ASSWDFNEQF
V: TRBV9; J: TRBJ2-7; CDR3: ASSGSGITGYEQY
V: TRBV6-5; J: TRBJ1-1; CDR3: ASSYGQRNTEAF
V: TRBV24-1; J: TRBJ1-2; CDR3: ATSDLDINYGYT
V: TRBV28; J: TRBJ2-7; CDR3: ASSRTMALEQY
V: TRBV28; J: TRBJ2-1; CDR3: ASSWDRGQAEQF
V: TRBV7-2; J: TRBJ2-7; CDR3: ASSSEGTSGSEQY
V: TRBV2; J: TRBJ1-5; CDR3: ASSEDQINQPQH
V: TRBV28; J: TRBJ1-1; CDR3: ASTPPGERGEAF